The rows below give T cell receptor beta chains drawn from one sample of a study of shared clonotypes between healthy human individuals. Sequencing used immunoSEQ multiplex PCR; TCRdb keeps in-frame clones, though not all of them. The sample lists 2 million to 2.5 million clones; just over 90% were seen once. Sequencing was done on a sample of naive CD4+ T cells from PBMCs. Source of these receptors: a man younger than 35 in good health. Some clones in this sample may be carry-over from other donors' samples. The CDR3 runs from the conserved cysteine through the conserved F or W. Clone size is given for some rows only: seen once, a few or many times, or a class if the clone is expanded.

TRBJ2-3	.	TRBV4-1	CASSHGLAGVLSTDTQYF
TRBJ1-5	few	TRBV18	CASSPSSGNNQPQHF
TRBJ1-2	.	TRBV20-1	CSAKGGYTF
TRBJ2-7	.	TRBV7-3	CASSFTSGYEQYF
TRBJ2-2	.	TRBV5-1	CASSSLAAGELFF
TRBJ2-7	.	TRBV4-1	CASSQEISGRYEQYF
TRBJ2-4	.	TRBV2	CASTQGPVLAKNIQYF
TRBJ1-1	.	TRBV5-6	CASSLFRGRNSEAFF
TRBJ2-1	once	TRBV2	CASSEVAGWYNEQFF
TRBJ2-1	.	TRBV7-2	CASSTWTSGQRFNEQFF
TRBJ1-5	.	TRBV5-6	CASSRWGHQPQHF
TRBJ2-2	.	TRBV7-2	CASSLLGADGELFF
TRBJ2-7	.	TRBV15	CATSRDPSNYEQYF
TRBJ2-5	.	TRBV2	CASSGPGSGPQETQYF
TRBJ1-2	once	TRBV19	CASIGQGAQGYTF
TRBJ1-3	.	TRBV30	CAWSPDRVHTIYF
TRBJ2-1	.	TRBV7-2	CASSLVGASYNEQFF
TRBJ2-1	.	TRBV21-1	CASSKGVGARGYNEQFF
TRBJ2-2	.	TRBV9	CASSPRDRVLGGELFF
TRBJ2-1	.	TRBV9	CASSVLGGAGSYNEQFF
TRBJ2-7	.	TRBV30	CAWSYPGTAQYF
TRBJ2-7	once	TRBV28	CASRDAQQRSYEQYF
TRBJ2-3	.	TRBV2	CASNEQGAVGDTQYF
TRBJ2-1	.	TRBV11-2	CASSLGTAYNEQFF
TRBJ1-5	.	TRBV28	CASRQGVNQPQHF
TRBJ2-3	.	TRBV5-1	CASSLGQGVADTQYF
TRBJ1-2	few	TRBV28	CASRTATFYGYTF
TRBJ1-1	.	TRBV27	CASSLGVGEAFF
TRBJ2-5	.	TRBV29-1	CSVEGQTETQYF
TRBJ2-2	once	TRBV7-2	CASSLVSVPGELFF
TRBJ2-5	.	TRBV28	CASYRRAGGLETQYF
TRBJ2-3	.	TRBV27	CASSLLFSGTSGRNTQYF
TRBJ2-4	.	TRBV29-1	CSVGQHLGNIQYF
TRBJ1-4	.	TRBV6-5	CASSPTTTNEKLFF
TRBJ2-5	.	TRBV5-1	CASRKSGGAAGETQYF
TRBJ2-5	.	TRBV5-4	CASTRGQGLGETQYF
TRBJ2-7	.	TRBV29-1	CSVVRVATGGDEQYF
TRBJ2-3	.	TRBV5-1	CASSPGSKVTDTQYF
TRBJ2-7	once	TRBV18	CASSPYSSYEQYF
TRBJ2-5	.	TRBV29-1	CSAGTRETQYF
TRBJ1-1	.	TRBV27	CASSLLGGTEAFF
TRBJ1-2	.	TRBV25-1	CASSGQGPGYTF
TRBJ2-5	.	TRBV7-2	CASSLVVETQYF
TRBJ2-2	.	TRBV7-3	CASSRGLANTGELFF
TRBJ2-1	.	TRBV5-4	CASSPTTGSSYNEQFF
TRBJ1-5	few	TRBV28	CASSLGQGNQPQHF
TRBJ1-1	.	TRBV28	CASGSRGGNTEAFF
TRBJ1-4	.	TRBV19	CASSISPAGREKLFF
TRBJ2-4	.	TRBV5-1	CASSFAPGVLANIQYF